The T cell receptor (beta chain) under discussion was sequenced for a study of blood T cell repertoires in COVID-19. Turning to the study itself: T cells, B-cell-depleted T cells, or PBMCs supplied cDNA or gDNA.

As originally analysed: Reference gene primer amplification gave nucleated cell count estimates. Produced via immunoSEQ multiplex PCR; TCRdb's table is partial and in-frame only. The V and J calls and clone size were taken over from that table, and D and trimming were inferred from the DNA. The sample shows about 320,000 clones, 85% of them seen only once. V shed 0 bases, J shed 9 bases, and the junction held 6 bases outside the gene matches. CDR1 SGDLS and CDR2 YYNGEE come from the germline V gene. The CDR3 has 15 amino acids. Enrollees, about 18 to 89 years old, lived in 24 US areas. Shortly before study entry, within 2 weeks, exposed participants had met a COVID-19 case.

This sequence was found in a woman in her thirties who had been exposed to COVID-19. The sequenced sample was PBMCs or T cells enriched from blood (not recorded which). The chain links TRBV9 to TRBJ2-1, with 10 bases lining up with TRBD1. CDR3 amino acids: CASSVATGQGSEQFF. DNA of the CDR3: TGTGCCAGCAGCGTAGCTACGGGACAGGGGAGTGAGCAGTTCTTC.